The 6 T cell receptor beta chains in this list originate from one sample, sequenced in a study of T cell responses to AZD1222 COVID-19 vaccine. Profiling relied on immunoSEQ multiplex PCR, and the TCRdb table lists in-frame clones only, not all of them. This sample yields fewer than 120,000 clones, of which around 90% are seen a single time; 1.5% to 2% belongs to the top ten. The material was peripheral blood, obtained on day 0 of AZD1222 vaccination. The receptors were gathered from an adult in good health.

V and J are TRBV13 and TRBJ1-1, with D uncertain. Trimming pared 1 base from V and 5 bases from J, leaving 8 bases between. From germline, CDR1 is PRHDT and CDR2 FYEKMQ (reference sequence). The CDR3 extends over 13 amino acids. CDR3 loop: CASSLVRDTEAFF. CDR3 nucleotide sequence: TGTGCCAGCAGCTTAGTTAGGGATACTGAAGCTTTCTTT.

The V gene is TRBV7-2, the J gene TRBJ1-1, with D perhaps TRBD1 (6 bases). V lost 5 bases and J lost 0, with 13 bases in between. The CDR3 totals 15 residues. The V gene's germline CDR1 is SGHTA and CDR2 FQGNSA. This chain's CDR3 is CASSTVTGLNTEAFF. The CDR3 nucleotides are TGTGCCAGCAGCACAGTGACAGGACTGAACACTGAAGCTTTCTTT. Variable domain in full (rest from reference TRBV7-2 and TRBJ1-1): GAGVSQSPSNKVTEKGKDVELRCDPISGHTALYWYRQSLGQGLEFLIYFQGNSAPDKSGLPSDRFSAERTGGSVSTLTIQRTQQEDSAVYLCASSTVTGLNTEAFFGQGTRLTVV.

This rearrangement joins TRBV4-1 to TRBJ1-3; no reliable D call. Germline CDR1 and CDR2: MGHRA and YSYEKL. This CDR3 has 15 amino acids. V was clipped by 0 bases and J by 1 base, with 7 bases between them. The DNA of the CDR3 is TGCGCCAGCAGCCAAGATGCCTATTCTGGAAACACCATATATTTT. Translated, it gives CASSQDAYSGNTIYF.

The chain uses TRBV12-3 or TRBV12-4 and TRBJ2-1; D is undetermined. V lost 7 bases and J lost 8, with 15 bases in between. The CDR3 extends over 13 amino acids. The CDR3 is CASNLPYFDEQFF. The CDR3 DNA is TGTGCCAGCAATCTACCGTATTTCGATGAGCAGTTCTTC.

The J gene is TRBJ2-5, the V gene TRBV5-8; D is possibly TRBD2 (5 bases). The V gene's germline CDR1 is SGHTS and CDR2 YDEGEE. The CDR3 has 13 residues. V lost 1 base, J lost 6 bases, and 10 bases lay in between. Written as DNA, the CDR3 is TGTGCCAGCAGCTTGCTGGGAGTAAAGACCCAGTACTTC. Translated: CASSLLGVKTQYF.

This sequence joins TRBV2 and TRBJ1-5, with unresolved D. CDR1 and CDR2 from the germline V gene are SNHLY and FYNNEI. The V gene lost 4 bases and the J gene lost 0 bases, with 7 bases spanning the gap. The CDR3 sequence is 14 residues long. The CDR3 sequence is CASSGTISNQPQHF. The CDR3 DNA reads as TGTGCCAGCAGTGGGACTATTAGCAATCAGCCCCAGCATTTT.